The source of this T cell receptor (beta chain) is a study of cytomegalovirus exposure and HLA in healthy donors. The PCR was carried out with 60 Vbeta primers and 13 Jbeta primers. Profiling relied on immunoSEQ multiplex PCR, and the TCRdb table lists in-frame clones only, not all of them. The sample holds fewer than 200,000 clones; about 81% are singletons and the top ten take roughly 3%. The sequenced sample was PBMCs. The TCR was taken from a woman between 45 and 60 years old in good health and CMV-seropositive.

The CDR3 DNA reads as TGTGCCAGCAGTGATTGGACTAGCGGGGGGGGTGAGCAGTTCTTC. Protein: CASSDWTSGGGEQFF. The genes are TRBV2 and TRBJ2-1; 15 nucleotides align to TRBD2. CDR3 length: 15 residues. The V segment lost 3 bases and the J segment 9 bases; nucleotides outside the gene matches: 3. The V gene's germline CDR1 is SNHLY and CDR2 FYNNEI.